This T cell receptor (beta chain) is from a study of blood T cell repertoires in COVID-19. Study-wide context: Whether acute or convalescent, the COVID-19 samples came from the United States, Italy and Spain. Sources were T cells, B-cell-depleted T cells, or PBMCs; the material itself was cDNA or gDNA.

Per the study methods: Estimation of nucleated cell counts relied on the amplification of reference gene primers. Data came from immunoSEQ multiplex PCR; TCRdb stores just in-frame clones and leaves some out. The DNA gave D and trimming, while V, J and clone size come from that table. This table holds approximately 140,000 clones, roughly 90% found once. With V trimmed by 2 bases and J by 2 bases, 5 bases remained unmatched. CDR1 is SGHDT and CDR2 is YYEEEE in the germline V gene. CDR3 length: 15 amino acids. The specimen sequenced was PBMCs or T cells enriched from blood (not recorded which). The source of this sequence is a woman in her 30s with acute COVID-19. The chain is built from TRBV5-6 and TRBJ1-1; TRBD1 agrees at 8 bases. The CDR3 sequence: CASSFETGVNTEAFF. The CDR3 nucleotides are TGTGCCAGCAGCTTCGAGACAGGGGTTAACACTGAAGCTTTCTTT.